These 9 T cell receptor beta chains were all obtained from the same sample, sequenced in a study of blood T cell repertoires in COVID-19. The table came from immunoSEQ multiplex PCR; TCRdb's copy has only in-frame clones and leaves some out. This sample has 95,000 to 150,000 clones; roughly 88% occur once, and the top ten carry 0.75% to 0.9%. The source material was peripheral blood. Source of these receptors: a woman aged 45 to 65 with active or convalescent COVID-19.

The chain carries TRBV30 and TRBJ1-2; 7 bases are a match to TRBD1. The CDR3 length is 15 residues. V dropped 5 bases and J dropped 4; count of bases not matched to a gene: 13. Germline V lookup: CDR1 GTSNPN, CDR2 SVGIG (reference sequence). The chain's CDR3 is CAWGEIGGPGYGYTF. The CDR3, as DNA: TGTGCCTGGGGGGAAATAGGGGGCCCGGGCTATGGCTACACCTTC.

The V and J genes are TRBV28 and TRBJ1-5; TRBD1 is a possible D gene (5 bases). Germline V gene sequence: CDR1 MDHEN, CDR2 SYDVKM. The CDR3 covers 15 residues. The V end was cut by 7 bases, the J end by 4 bases, with 17 bases between. The CDR3 DNA reads TGTGCCAGCACCACGGGAGGGGCGCGGAATCAGCCCCAGCATTTT. This gives the protein CASTTGGARNQPQHF.

This chain links TRBV10-3 with TRBJ1-2, with unresolved D. CDR3 length: 12 residues. Per the germline V gene, CDR1 is ENHRY and CDR2 is SYGVKD. V lost 9 bases, J lost 3 bases, and 11 bases lay in between. The CDR3 DNA is TGTGCCATGGGCCAGGTCGACTATGGCTACACCTTC. Translated: CAMGQVDYGYTF.

J is TRBJ2-1 and V is TRBV10-3; 11 bases agree with TRBD2. CDR1 and CDR2 from the germline V gene are ENHRY and SYGVKD. The CDR3 is made up of 17 amino acids. V lost 0 bases, J lost 4 bases, and 5 bases stayed unmatched. The DNA for the CDR3 is TGTGCCATCAGTGAGTCGAGTCGACTAGCGGGGTACAATGAGCAGTTCTTC. Amino acid sequence: CAISESSRLAGYNEQFF.

This clone occurred once. The gene calls are TRBV29-1 and TRBJ2-1; D gene unclear. This CDR3 has 11 residues. Trimming pared 2 bases from V and 4 bases from J, leaving 3 bases between. In germline, CDR1 is SQVTM, CDR2 ANQGSEA. CDR3 sequence: CSVEPYNEQFF. The CDR3 bases are TGCAGCGTTGAACCTTACAATGAGCAGTTCTTC.

This rearrangement joins TRBV7-9 to TRBJ2-3; 7 nucleotides match TRBD2. The germline V gene has CDR1 SEHNR and CDR2 FQNEAQ (reference sequence). CDR3 size: 16 residues. The V segment lost 1 base and the J segment 0 bases; nucleotides outside the gene matches: 4. The CDR3 is CASSLGDSGSTDTQYF. The CDR3 coding sequence is TGTGCCAGCAGCTTAGGAGATAGCGGGAGCACAGATACGCAGTATTTT.

The CDR3 DNA is TGTGCCACGGGAGCGGGAGGGAAAGATACGCAGTATTTT. It specifies CATGAGGKDTQYF. The chain combines TRBV24-1 with TRBJ2-3, with 10 bases fitting TRBD2. The CDR3 contains 13 residues. With V trimmed by 10 bases and J by 5 bases, 5 bases remained unmatched. Per the germline V gene, CDR1 is KGHDR and CDR2 is SFDVKD.

The V and J genes are TRBV5-1 and TRBJ2-7, with 11 bases aligning to TRBD1. The CDR3 is 14 residues long. V gave up 7 bases and J gave up 6 bases; unmatched junction bases: 9. The germline V gene has CDR1 SGHRS and CDR2 YFSETQ. The CDR3 coding sequence is TGCGCCAGCTCTCCCGGACAGGGGGCGGGCGAGCAGTACTTC. As protein: CASSPGQGAGEQYF.

The chain employs TRBV10-3 and TRBJ1-2, with a weak D call TRBD1 (6 bases). CDR3 length equals 13 residues. V shed 2 bases and J shed 8 bases, with 12 bases lying between them. The germline gives CDR1 ENHRY, CDR2 SYGVKD. The CDR3 DNA is TGTGCCATCAGTGAGATCAGGGGAGAGGGCTACACCTTC. This gives the protein CAISEIRGEGYTF.